Listed below are T cell receptor beta chains from one sample, sequenced in a study of shared clonotypes between healthy human individuals. Only in-frame clones appear in the TCRdb table, and some are missing; sequencing was by immunoSEQ multiplex PCR. The data show approximately 1.1 million clones, 75% to 85% seen once. Input material: memory CD4+ T cells from PBMCs. Receptors were obtained from a man between 18 and 29 years old in good health. Some clones in this sample may be carry-over from other donors' samples. The CDR3 runs from the conserved cysteine through the conserved F or W. Each record gives: D gene, clone size, J gene, V gene, CDR3 DNA, CDR3 protein. D genes are given only for firm matches. Clone sizes are given selectively: once, few, many, or a class where the clone is expanded.

d_call: .
clone_size: .
j_call: TRBJ1-2
v_call: TRBV25-1
cdr3_nt: TGTGCCAGCAGTGAATCAGGGAACTATGGCTACACCTTC
cdr3_aa: CASSESGNYGYTF

d_call: TRBD2
clone_size: .
j_call: TRBJ2-1
v_call: TRBV7-8
cdr3_nt: TGTGCCAGCAGCCGAGGCGCTAGCGGGACTCCTAAGTTCTTC
cdr3_aa: CASSRGASGTPKFF

d_call: TRBD1
clone_size: .
j_call: TRBJ2-2
v_call: TRBV15
cdr3_nt: TGTGCCACCAGGAACCAGGGGGACCCTCTCACCGGGGAGCTGTTTTTT
cdr3_aa: CATRNQGDPLTGELFF

d_call: .
clone_size: few
j_call: TRBJ1-1
v_call: TRBV28
cdr3_nt: TGTGCCAGCATCACCGGTGTAGCAGGTAACACTGAAGCTTTCTTT
cdr3_aa: CASITGVAGNTEAFF

d_call: .
clone_size: .
j_call: TRBJ2-2
v_call: TRBV7-2
cdr3_nt: TGTGCCAGCAGCTCACGGGGGTATATTTCGGGGGAGCTGTTTTTT
cdr3_aa: CASSSRGYISGELFF

d_call: TRBD2
clone_size: .
j_call: TRBJ2-3
v_call: TRBV7-2
cdr3_nt: TGTGCCAGCACTTTAGGGCTAGCGGGTTACACAGATACGCAGTATTTT
cdr3_aa: CASTLGLAGYTDTQYF

d_call: TRBD1
clone_size: .
j_call: TRBJ1-2
v_call: TRBV5-1
cdr3_nt: TGCGCCAGCAGCCGGGGACAGGGACGGGATGGCTACACCTTC
cdr3_aa: CASSRGQGRDGYTF

d_call: .
clone_size: few
j_call: TRBJ2-1
v_call: TRBV7-6
cdr3_nt: TGTGCCAGCAGCTTAAGCTCCTACAATGAGCAGTTCTTC
cdr3_aa: CASSLSSYNEQFF

d_call: TRBD2
clone_size: .
j_call: TRBJ2-3
v_call: TRBV6-4
cdr3_nt: TGTGCCAGCAGTGACTCGGCTAGCGGGATTTCGGATACGCAGTATTTT
cdr3_aa: CASSDSASGISDTQYF

d_call: TRBD1
clone_size: .
j_call: TRBJ2-7
v_call: TRBV6-6
cdr3_nt: TGTGCCAGCAGTTACCGGCTAGGACAGGGTCAGGAGCAGTACTTC
cdr3_aa: CASSYRLGQGQEQYF

d_call: .
clone_size: .
j_call: TRBJ1-6
v_call: TRBV27
cdr3_nt: TGTGCCAGCAGTTTGGGCAGGGCTGGGAATTCACCCCTCCACTTT
cdr3_aa: CASSLGRAGNSPLHF

d_call: .
clone_size: few
j_call: TRBJ2-1
v_call: TRBV7-2
cdr3_nt: TGTGCCAGCAGCCTAAAGACGGGACTGTTCAATGAGCAGTTCTTC
cdr3_aa: CASSLKTGLFNEQFF

d_call: .
clone_size: .
j_call: TRBJ2-5
v_call: TRBV12-2
cdr3_nt: TGTGCAAGTCGCTTAGTGGAGACCCAGTACTTC
cdr3_aa: CASRLVETQYF

d_call: TRBD1
clone_size: .
j_call: TRBJ1-4
v_call: TRBV27
cdr3_nt: TGTGCCAGCAGTTTACTGGGACAGGATGAAAAACTGTTTTTT
cdr3_aa: CASSLLGQDEKLFF

d_call: TRBD1
clone_size: few
j_call: TRBJ1-2
v_call: TRBV2
cdr3_nt: TGTGCCAGCAGTCCCGACAGGGGGCGATATGGCTACACCTTC
cdr3_aa: CASSPDRGRYGYTF

d_call: TRBD1
clone_size: .
j_call: TRBJ2-5
v_call: TRBV2
cdr3_nt: TGTGCCAGCAGTCAGGGGGAGTACCAAGAGACCCAGTACTTC
cdr3_aa: CASSQGEYQETQYF

d_call: TRBD1
clone_size: few
j_call: TRBJ1-4
v_call: TRBV11-2
cdr3_nt: TGTGCCAGCAGCTGGACAGGGGTTGGGGAAAAACTGTTTTTT
cdr3_aa: CASSWTGVGEKLFF

d_call: .
clone_size: .
j_call: TRBJ2-2
v_call: TRBV2
cdr3_nt: TGTGCCAGCAGTGATCCGGGCGGGCGAAAAGCCGGGGAGCTGTTTTTT
cdr3_aa: CASSDPGGRKAGELFF

d_call: .
clone_size: few
j_call: TRBJ1-1
v_call: TRBV5-4
cdr3_nt: TGTGCCAGCAGAATGGGGGGGAAGAACACTGAAGCTTTCTTT
cdr3_aa: CASRMGGKNTEAFF

d_call: TRBD1
clone_size: .
j_call: TRBJ2-6
v_call: TRBV18
cdr3_nt: TGTGCCAGCTCACCAGGACAGGGATACTCTGGGGCCAACGTCCTGACTTTC
cdr3_aa: CASSPGQGYSGANVLTF

d_call: .
clone_size: .
j_call: TRBJ1-1
v_call: TRBV27
cdr3_nt: TGTGCCAGCAGTTCAGAATATCCCCGGGCCACTGAAGCTTTCTTT
cdr3_aa: CASSSEYPRATEAFF

d_call: .
clone_size: once
j_call: TRBJ2-3
v_call: TRBV5-8
cdr3_nt: TGTGCCAGCAGCCAGTGGGGGGATCTCACAGATACGCAGTATTTT
cdr3_aa: CASSQWGDLTDTQYF

d_call: .
clone_size: .
j_call: TRBJ2-5
v_call: TRBV19
cdr3_nt: TGTGCCAGTAGTATAGCCCAGCGGAAAGAGACCCAGTACTTC
cdr3_aa: CASSIAQRKETQYF

d_call: .
clone_size: few
j_call: TRBJ1-2
v_call: TRBV7-9
cdr3_nt: TGTGCCAGCAGCTTAGGTTCGGGGGAGGCCTATGGCTACACCTTC
cdr3_aa: CASSLGSGEAYGYTF

d_call: TRBD2
clone_size: .
j_call: TRBJ2-1
v_call: TRBV10-1
cdr3_nt: TGCGCCAGCACCCAGGGACTAGCGGGAGAAAGATATGAGCAGTTCTTC
cdr3_aa: CASTQGLAGERYEQFF

d_call: .
clone_size: once
j_call: TRBJ2-1
v_call: TRBV18
cdr3_nt: TGTGCCAGCTCACCCCTCGGAGGGGGTGGTGAGCAGTTCTTC
cdr3_aa: CASSPLGGGGEQFF

d_call: .
clone_size: .
j_call: TRBJ1-1
v_call: TRBV10-3
cdr3_nt: TGTGCCATCAGTGGGGGTGTGACGTTGACTGAAGCTTTCTTT
cdr3_aa: CAISGGVTLTEAFF

d_call: TRBD1
clone_size: .
j_call: TRBJ2-2
v_call: TRBV2
cdr3_nt: TGTGCCAGCAGCCAGACTCCGGGACAGGGGTCGTTCGGGGAGCTGTTTTTT
cdr3_aa: CASSQTPGQGSFGELFF

d_call: TRBD2
clone_size: .
j_call: TRBJ2-1
v_call: TRBV5-1
cdr3_nt: TGCGCCAGCAGCTTGGCCCAGACTAGCGGGTACAATGAGCAGTTCTTC
cdr3_aa: CASSLAQTSGYNEQFF

d_call: TRBD1
clone_size: .
j_call: TRBJ2-7
v_call: TRBV18
cdr3_nt: TGTGCCAGCTCACCTAAACCGGACAGGAAAATTTTGGGGCAGTACTTC
cdr3_aa: CASSPKPDRKILGQYF

d_call: .
clone_size: once
j_call: TRBJ2-3
v_call: TRBV6-5
cdr3_nt: TGTGCCAGCAGAAAGGGGCGCAGCACAGATACGCAGTATTTT
cdr3_aa: CASRKGRSTDTQYF

d_call: .
clone_size: .
j_call: TRBJ1-1
v_call: TRBV21-1
cdr3_nt: TGTGCCAGCAGCCCAGGGACCAGGGGTAGGACTGAAGCTTTCTTT
cdr3_aa: CASSPGTRGRTEAFF

d_call: TRBD2
clone_size: .
j_call: TRBJ2-5
v_call: TRBV15
cdr3_nt: TGTGCCACCAGCAGAGGGGGACTAGCGGGAGAGAGAGAGACCCAGTACTTC
cdr3_aa: CATSRGGLAGERETQYF

d_call: .
clone_size: .
j_call: TRBJ2-6
v_call: TRBV7-3
cdr3_nt: TGTGCCAGCAGCGGGACGGGCTCTGGGGCCAACGTCCTGACTTTC
cdr3_aa: CASSGTGSGANVLTF

d_call: .
clone_size: .
j_call: TRBJ2-3
v_call: TRBV7-9
cdr3_nt: TGTGCCAGCAGCTTAGTGCTAGGGTTAGATACGCAGTATTTT
cdr3_aa: CASSLVLGLDTQYF

d_call: TRBD2
clone_size: .
j_call: TRBJ2-2
v_call: TRBV14
cdr3_nt: TGTGCCAGCAGCCTCCGCCCCGGGCTAGCGGGAAGGTCCGGGGAGCTGTTTTTT
cdr3_aa: CASSLRPGLAGRSGELFF

d_call: TRBD1
clone_size: .
j_call: TRBJ2-5
v_call: TRBV7-2
cdr3_nt: TGTGCCAGCAGCTTACTACAGGGGTACCCAGAGACCCAGTACTTC
cdr3_aa: CASSLLQGYPETQYF

d_call: TRBD1
clone_size: .
j_call: TRBJ2-7
v_call: TRBV10-3
cdr3_nt: TGTGCCATCAGCCCTGGTCTGGGACAGGATAGGGACGAGCAGTACTTC
cdr3_aa: CAISPGLGQDRDEQYF

d_call: TRBD2
clone_size: .
j_call: TRBJ2-5
v_call: TRBV28
cdr3_nt: TGTGCCAGCGGGCAGCCGACGGGAGGAGGGGAGACCCAGTACTTC
cdr3_aa: CASGQPTGGGETQYF

d_call: .
clone_size: .
j_call: TRBJ2-4
v_call: TRBV29-1
cdr3_nt: TGCAGCGCCATCAGAGGGGTGGGGAACAGGGTAGGGAACATTCAGTACTTC
cdr3_aa: CSAIRGVGNRVGNIQYF

d_call: .
clone_size: .
j_call: TRBJ1-1
v_call: TRBV2
cdr3_nt: TGTGCCAGCCAGAAAGACCAAAACACTGAAGCTTTCTTT
cdr3_aa: CASQKDQNTEAFF

d_call: .
clone_size: few
j_call: TRBJ2-5
v_call: TRBV19
cdr3_nt: TGTGCCAGTAGTATCGGACCCAGGGAGACCCAGTACTTC
cdr3_aa: CASSIGPRETQYF

d_call: TRBD2
clone_size: .
j_call: TRBJ2-1
v_call: TRBV5-1
cdr3_nt: TGCGCCAGCAGCGGCGGACTAGCGGGGACATACAATGAGCAGTTCTTC
cdr3_aa: CASSGGLAGTYNEQFF

d_call: TRBD1
clone_size: .
j_call: TRBJ1-4
v_call: TRBV5-1
cdr3_nt: TGCGCCAGCAGCGTGGGACTCCAGGGGGGAACTAATGAAAAACTGTTTTTT
cdr3_aa: CASSVGLQGGTNEKLFF

d_call: .
clone_size: .
j_call: TRBJ2-7
v_call: TRBV19
cdr3_nt: TGTGCCAGTAGTATAGCAACAGCTACCTACGAGCAGTACTTC
cdr3_aa: CASSIATATYEQYF

d_call: TRBD2
clone_size: .
j_call: TRBJ2-5
v_call: TRBV4-3
cdr3_nt: TGCGCCAGCAGCCCGCCGGGAGGAAGAGAGACCCAGTACTTC
cdr3_aa: CASSPPGGRETQYF

d_call: .
clone_size: once
j_call: TRBJ2-7
v_call: TRBV18
cdr3_nt: TGTGCCAGCTCACTAACTCGAGACAAGATACGACCCTACGAGCAGTACTTC
cdr3_aa: CASSLTRDKIRPYEQYF

d_call: .
clone_size: .
j_call: TRBJ1-2
v_call: TRBV9
cdr3_nt: TGTGCCAGCAGCGTAGGAGGGGACTCAATCTATGGCTACACCTTC
cdr3_aa: CASSVGGDSIYGYTF

d_call: .
clone_size: .
j_call: TRBJ1-1
v_call: TRBV7-2
cdr3_nt: TGTGCCAGCAGCCCGGGGTCGTTCCAGGCAGCTTTCTTT
cdr3_aa: CASSPGSFQAAFF

d_call: .
clone_size: .
j_call: TRBJ2-3
v_call: TRBV7-2
cdr3_nt: TGTGCCAGCAGCTTATACCAGGCTAGCACAGATACGCAGTATTTT
cdr3_aa: CASSLYQASTDTQYF

d_call: TRBD2
clone_size: .
j_call: TRBJ2-2
v_call: TRBV5-1
cdr3_nt: TGCGCCAGCAGCTTCATTAGCGGGAGCCGGGCCGGGGAGCTGTTTTTT
cdr3_aa: CASSFISGSRAGELFF

d_call: .
clone_size: .
j_call: TRBJ2-7
v_call: TRBV6-6
cdr3_nt: TGTGCCAGCAGTTGGGCCGCTAGCTACGAGCAGTACTTC
cdr3_aa: CASSWAASYEQYF

d_call: .
clone_size: .
j_call: TRBJ2-2
v_call: TRBV30
cdr3_nt: TGTGCCTGGAACCAGGATACCGGGGAGCTGTTTTTT
cdr3_aa: CAWNQDTGELFF

d_call: .
clone_size: few
j_call: TRBJ2-2
v_call: TRBV28
cdr3_nt: TGTGCCAGCAGTCCCAGTGGTAGCGGTAACACCGGGGAGCTGTTTTTT
cdr3_aa: CASSPSGSGNTGELFF

d_call: .
clone_size: .
j_call: TRBJ1-5
v_call: TRBV18
cdr3_nt: TGTGCCAGCTCACCCCAGCTGGGGACCCAGCATTTT
cdr3_aa: CASSPQLGTQHF

d_call: .
clone_size: .
j_call: TRBJ2-2
v_call: TRBV9
cdr3_nt: TGTGCCAGCAGCGTAGAAGGGGGAACAAGGCCCGGGGAGCTGTTTTTT
cdr3_aa: CASSVEGGTRPGELFF

d_call: .
clone_size: .
j_call: TRBJ2-2
v_call: TRBV18
cdr3_nt: TGTGCCAGCTCACCACGTATGCAGGGCAACACCGGGGAGCTGTTTTTT
cdr3_aa: CASSPRMQGNTGELFF

d_call: .
clone_size: few
j_call: TRBJ2-2
v_call: TRBV28
cdr3_nt: TGTGCCAGCAGCTACTCGGACGGATACACCGGGGAGCTGTTTTTT
cdr3_aa: CASSYSDGYTGELFF

d_call: .
clone_size: .
j_call: TRBJ1-2
v_call: TRBV25-1
cdr3_nt: TGTGCCAGCAGTGAATCCGGATGGTACAACTATGGCTACACCTTC
cdr3_aa: CASSESGWYNYGYTF